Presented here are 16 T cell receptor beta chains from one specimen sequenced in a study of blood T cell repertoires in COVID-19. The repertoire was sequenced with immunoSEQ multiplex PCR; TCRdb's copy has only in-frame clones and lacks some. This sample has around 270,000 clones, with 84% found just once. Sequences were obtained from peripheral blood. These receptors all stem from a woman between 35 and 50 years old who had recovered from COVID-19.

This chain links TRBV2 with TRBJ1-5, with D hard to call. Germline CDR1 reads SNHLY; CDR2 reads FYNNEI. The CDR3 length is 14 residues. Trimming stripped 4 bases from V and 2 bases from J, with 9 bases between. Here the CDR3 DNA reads TGTGCCAGCAGTGCGAGGGTTGGCAATCAGCCCCAGCATTTT. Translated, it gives CASSARVGNQPQHF.

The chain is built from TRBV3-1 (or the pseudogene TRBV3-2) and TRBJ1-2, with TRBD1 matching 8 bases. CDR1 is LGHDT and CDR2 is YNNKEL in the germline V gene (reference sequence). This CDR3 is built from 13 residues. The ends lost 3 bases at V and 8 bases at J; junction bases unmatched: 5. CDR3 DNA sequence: TGTGCCAGCAGCCATCGACAGGGGAGCGGCTACACCTTC. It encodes CASSHRQGSGYTF.

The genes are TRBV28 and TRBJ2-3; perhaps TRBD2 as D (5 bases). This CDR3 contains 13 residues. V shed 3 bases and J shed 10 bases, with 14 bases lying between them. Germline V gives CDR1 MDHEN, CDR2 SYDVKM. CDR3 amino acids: CASSFSSVRAQYF. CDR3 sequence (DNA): TGTGCCAGCAGTTTTTCTTCGGTGAGGGCGCAGTATTTT.

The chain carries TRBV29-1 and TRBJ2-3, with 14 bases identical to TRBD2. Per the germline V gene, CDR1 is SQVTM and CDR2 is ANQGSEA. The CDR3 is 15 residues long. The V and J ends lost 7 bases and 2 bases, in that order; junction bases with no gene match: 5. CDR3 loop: CSGTGLAGVTDTQYF. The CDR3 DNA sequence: TGCAGCGGGACGGGACTAGCGGGGGTCACAGATACGCAGTATTTT.

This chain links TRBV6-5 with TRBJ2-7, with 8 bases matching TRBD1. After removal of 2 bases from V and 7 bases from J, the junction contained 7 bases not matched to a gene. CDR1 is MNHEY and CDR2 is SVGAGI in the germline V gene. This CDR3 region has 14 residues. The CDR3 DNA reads TGTGCCAGCAGTTACCGGCAGGGGGCAGAAGAGCAGTACTTC. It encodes CASSYRQGAEEQYF.

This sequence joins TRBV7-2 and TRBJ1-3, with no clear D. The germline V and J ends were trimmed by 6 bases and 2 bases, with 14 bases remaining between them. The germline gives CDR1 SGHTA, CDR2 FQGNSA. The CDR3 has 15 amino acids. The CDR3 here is CASSRMREAGNTIYF. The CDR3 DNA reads TGTGCCAGCAGTCGTATGCGGGAGGCTGGAAACACCATATATTTT.

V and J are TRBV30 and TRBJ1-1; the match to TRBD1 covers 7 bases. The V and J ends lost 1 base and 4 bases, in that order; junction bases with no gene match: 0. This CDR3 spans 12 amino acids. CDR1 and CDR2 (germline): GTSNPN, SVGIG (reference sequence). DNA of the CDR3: TGTGCCTGGAGTGCAGGGGGCACTGAAGCTTTCTTT. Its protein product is CAWSAGGTEAFF.

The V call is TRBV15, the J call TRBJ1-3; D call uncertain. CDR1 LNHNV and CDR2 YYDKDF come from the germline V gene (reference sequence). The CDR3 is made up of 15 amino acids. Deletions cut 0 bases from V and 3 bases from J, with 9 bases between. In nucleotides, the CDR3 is TGTGCCACCAGCAGAGATCCGACTTATGGAAACACCATATATTTT. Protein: CATSRDPTYGNTIYF.

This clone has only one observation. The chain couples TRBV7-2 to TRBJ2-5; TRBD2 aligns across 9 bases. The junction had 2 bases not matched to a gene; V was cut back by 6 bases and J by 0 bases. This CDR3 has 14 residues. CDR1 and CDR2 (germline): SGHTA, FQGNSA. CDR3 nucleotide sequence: TGTGCCAGCAGGCGGGGGGGATACCAAGAGACCCAGTACTTC. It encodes CASRRGGYQETQYF.

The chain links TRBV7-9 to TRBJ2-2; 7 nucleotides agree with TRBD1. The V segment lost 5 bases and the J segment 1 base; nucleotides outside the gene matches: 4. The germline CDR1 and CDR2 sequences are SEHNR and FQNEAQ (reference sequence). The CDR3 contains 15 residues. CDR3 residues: CASSTRDRNTGELFF. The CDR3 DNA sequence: TGTGCCAGCAGCACCCGGGACAGGAACACCGGGGAGCTGTTTTTT.

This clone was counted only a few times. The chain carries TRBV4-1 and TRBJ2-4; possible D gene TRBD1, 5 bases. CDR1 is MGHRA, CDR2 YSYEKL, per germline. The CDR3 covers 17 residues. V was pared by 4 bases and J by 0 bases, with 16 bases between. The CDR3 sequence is CASSPQSKGLAKNIQYF. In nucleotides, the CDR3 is TGCGCCAGCAGCCCCCAGTCAAAGGGGCTAGCCAAAAACATTCAGTACTTC.

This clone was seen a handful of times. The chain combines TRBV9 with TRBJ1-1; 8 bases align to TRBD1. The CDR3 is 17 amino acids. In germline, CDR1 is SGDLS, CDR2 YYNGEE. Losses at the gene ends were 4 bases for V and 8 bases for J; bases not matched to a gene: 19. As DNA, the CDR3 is TGTGCCAGCAGCCCCTACGTCGACGCAGGGGGCGGCACAGAAGCTTTCTTT. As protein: CASSPYVDAGGGTEAFF.

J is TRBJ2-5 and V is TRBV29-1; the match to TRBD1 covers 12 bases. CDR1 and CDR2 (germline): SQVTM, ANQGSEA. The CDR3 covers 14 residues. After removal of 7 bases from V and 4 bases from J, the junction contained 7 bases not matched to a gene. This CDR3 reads CSATGQGASETQYF. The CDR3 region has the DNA TGCAGCGCAACGGGACAGGGGGCGTCAGAGACCCAGTACTTC.

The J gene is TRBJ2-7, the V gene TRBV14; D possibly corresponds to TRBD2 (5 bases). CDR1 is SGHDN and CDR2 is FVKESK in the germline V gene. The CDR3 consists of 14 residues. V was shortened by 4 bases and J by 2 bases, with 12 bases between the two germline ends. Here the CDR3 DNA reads TGTGCCAGCAGCCCGTCGGGGAAGACCTACGAGCAGTACTTC. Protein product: CASSPSGKTYEQYF.

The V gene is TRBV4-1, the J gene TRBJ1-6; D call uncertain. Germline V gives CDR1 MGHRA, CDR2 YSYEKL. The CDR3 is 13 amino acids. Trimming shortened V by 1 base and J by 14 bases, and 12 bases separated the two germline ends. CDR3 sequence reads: CASSQVGLSALHF. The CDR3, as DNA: TGCGCCAGCAGCCAAGTAGGACTCTCAGCCCTCCACTTT.

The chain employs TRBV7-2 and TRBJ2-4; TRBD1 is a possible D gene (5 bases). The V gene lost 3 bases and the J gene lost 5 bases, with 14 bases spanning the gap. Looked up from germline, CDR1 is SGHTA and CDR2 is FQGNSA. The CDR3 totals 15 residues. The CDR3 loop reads CASSLFAGPQNIQYF. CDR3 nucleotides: TGTGCCAGCAGCTTGTTTGCAGGGCCACAAAACATTCAGTACTTC.